A single TCR beta chain is shown here with its context. The antigen remains undetermined. This record comes from a study of cytomegalovirus exposure and HLA in healthy donors. General study results and limits: Both high specificity and high sensitivity reportedly marked the classifier's diagnosis of cytomegalovirus status. Near-uniform donor sequencing depth was presumed by presence/absence analyses. TCR association rates varied by HLA locus in a later analysis, with DRB1 highest and HLA-C lowest. In an earlier analysis, most TCR beta V segments were productive about 90% or about 30% of the time.

The PCR employed 60 Vbeta primers together with 13 Jbeta primers. Measured with immunoSEQ multiplex PCR; TCRdb has only the in-frame clones, and not every one. The data contain 130,000 to 150,000 clones, roughly two thirds of them singletons. Germline V lookup: CDR1 KGHSH, CDR2 LQKENI. The V gene lost 0 bases and the J gene lost 4 bases, with 7 bases spanning the gap. CDR3 length: 13 amino acids. This receptor was taken from a human donor in good health. The rearrangement uses TRBV18 and TRBJ2-7; D gene unclear. The specimen was PBMCs. The CDR3 protein is CASSPPSRYEQYF. The CDR3 nucleotides are TGTGCCAGCTCACCACCGAGCAGGTACGAGCAGTACTTC.